A single sample is the source of the 16 T cell receptor beta chains below, sequenced in a study of blood T cell repertoires in COVID-19. The method was immunoSEQ multiplex PCR; TCRdb's version includes in-frame clones alone and lacks a portion of them. The sample has 250,000 or so clones, more than 70% seen once. The specimen was peripheral blood. The receptor set was obtained from a woman in her fifties or sixties with acute or convalescent COVID-19.

This chain uses TRBV6-5 with TRBJ2-3; 10 nucleotides align to TRBD1. Unmatched junction bases numbered 4, after V lost 5 bases and J lost 2 bases. The CDR3 is made up of 15 amino acids. Germline V CDR1 and CDR2: MNHEY, SVGAGI. The CDR3 sequence is CASSPGTGATDTQYF. In nucleotides, the CDR3 is TGTGCCAGCAGTCCCGGGACAGGGGCCACAGATACGCAGTATTTT.

The chain joins TRBV2 to TRBJ1-6; unclear D gene. The CDR3 covers 11 residues. Germline CDR1 reads SNHLY; CDR2 reads FYNNEI. Deletions cut 0 bases from V and 18 bases from J, with 9 bases between. The DNA of the CDR3 is TGTGCCAGCAGTGAAGCACAGAAGGCCCACTTT. Its translation: CASSEAQKAHF.

This rearrangement joins TRBV25-1 to TRBJ1-4; 8 bases match TRBD1. The germline CDR1 and CDR2 sequences are MGHDK and SYGVNS. This CDR3 region has 14 residues. After removal of 6 bases from V and 6 bases from J, the junction contained 6 bases not matched to a gene. The CDR3 sequence: CASRTTGAYEKLFF. DNA of the CDR3: TGTGCCAGCAGGACGACAGGGGCTTATGAAAAACTGTTTTTT.

This clone was found once. V gene TRBV7-3 combines with J gene TRBJ2-5; 9 nucleotides line up with TRBD1. The junction had 7 bases not matched to a gene; V was cut back by 5 bases and J by 3 bases. This CDR3 is built from 15 residues. The germline gives CDR1 SGHTA, CDR2 FQGTGA. The CDR3 here is CASSRVRDREETQYF. In DNA, the CDR3 is TGTGCCAGCAGCCGAGTCCGGGACAGGGAAGAGACCCAGTACTTC.

A single count supports this clone. The chain couples TRBV5-5 to TRBJ1-2, with D unclear. Germline V gene lookup returns CDR1 SGHKS and CDR2 YYEKEE (reference sequence). The V end lost 5 bases, the J end lost 8 bases, and 13 bases lay between the germline ends. The CDR3 sequence is 12 residues long. The CDR3 nucleotides read TGTGCCAGCAGGACCCCAGGCTTAGGCTACACCTTC. Amino acid sequence: CASRTPGLGYTF. Full variable domain (missing parts from reference TRBV5-5 and TRBJ1-2): DAGVTQSPTHLIKTRGQQVTLRCSPISGHKSVSWYQQVLGQGPQFIFQYYEKEERGRGNFPDRFSARQFPNYSSELNVNALLLGDSALYLCASRTPGLGYTFGSGTRLTVV.

V is TRBV10-3 and J is TRBJ1-4; 10 bases agree with TRBD1. The germline gives CDR1 ENHRY, CDR2 SYGVKD. This CDR3 spans 14 amino acids. The V segment lost 11 bases and the J segment 7 bases; nucleotides outside the gene matches: 10. This chain's CDR3 is CAPPDRDRGEKLFF. In nucleotides, the CDR3 is TGTGCCCCCCCCGACCGGGACAGGGGTGAAAAACTGTTTTTT.

In its sample, this clone was seen a few times. The rearrangement joins TRBV5-8 to TRBJ2-5; D uncertain. CDR3 length equals 13 residues. V was clipped by 2 bases and J by 5 bases, with 10 bases between them. Germline V gene data show CDR1 as SGHTS and CDR2 as YDEGEE. The CDR3 sequence: CASSFPPRETQYF. The CDR3 DNA sequence: TGTGCCAGCAGCTTCCCCCCCCGGGAGACCCAGTACTTC. The full variable domain, in which reference TRBV5-8 and TRBJ2-5 provide the parts outside the CDR3, is EAGVTQSPTHLIKTRGQQATLRCSPISGHTSVYWYQQALGLGLQFLLWYDEGEERNRGNFPPRFSGRQFPNYSSELNVNALELEDSALYLCASSFPPRETQYFGPGTRLLVL.

This chain connects TRBV7-9 to TRBJ2-7, with 9 bases aligning to TRBD2. The CDR3 sequence is 15 residues long. V shed 4 bases, J shed 0 bases, and the junction held 4 bases outside the gene matches. Germline assignment: CDR1 SEHNR and CDR2 FQNEAQ (reference sequence). CDR3 sequence (DNA): TGTGCCAGCAGCTCCCTAGCGGGAATCTCCTACGAGCAGTACTTC. Translating gives CASSSLAGISYEQYF.

The chain links TRBV5-1 to TRBJ1-1, with D unclear. Trimming cost V 6 bases and J 1 base, with 4 bases left between them. CDR3 length equals 11 residues. Germline assignment: CDR1 SGHRS and CDR2 YFSETQ. The CDR3 DNA is TGCGCCAGCACCTCGAACACTGAAGCTTTCTTT. Protein: CASTSNTEAFF.

This clone was found a few times. The CDR3: CASSDYRGLNYGYTF. The CDR3 coding sequence is TGTGCCAGCAGCGATTACAGGGGACTTAACTATGGCTACACCTTC. The chain recombines TRBV9 with TRBJ1-2; TRBD1 agrees at 7 bases. The junction had 6 bases not matched to a gene; V was cut back by 3 bases and J by 1 base. Germline CDR1 is SGDLS and CDR2 is YYNGEE. The CDR3 runs 15 residues.

This clone was seen only a few times. The V and J genes are TRBV5-1 and TRBJ1-2; D remains unclear. The CDR3 contains 12 residues. The V end was cut by 0 bases, the J end by 8 bases, with 8 bases between. Germline V gene data show CDR1 as SGHRS and CDR2 as YFSETQ. This CDR3 is CASSLVREGYTF. In DNA, the CDR3 is TGCGCCAGCAGCTTGGTTAGAGAGGGCTACACCTTC.

The V gene is TRBV6-5, the J gene TRBJ1-2; 7 positions agree with TRBD1. V was clipped by 5 bases and J by 4 bases; unmatched bases: 7. This CDR3 contains 14 residues. Germline V gene sequence: CDR1 MNHEY, CDR2 SVGAGI. The CDR3 coding sequence is TGTGCCAGCAGTACTCAGACAGGGAGCTATGGCTACACCTTC. Translation gives CASSTQTGSYGYTF.

This chain connects TRBV28 to TRBJ1-5; no clear D. V was cut by 5 bases and J by 8 bases, with 16 bases left in between. CDR3 length: 14 amino acids. The germline gives CDR1 MDHEN, CDR2 SYDVKM. DNA of the CDR3: TGTGCCAGCAGTCCAGCGGGAGGTAGAAAGCCCCAGCATTTT. This codes for CASSPAGGRKPQHF.

This chain links TRBV7-2 with TRBJ2-7; D remains ambiguous. V was pared by 2 bases and J by 1 base, with 12 bases between. CDR1 and CDR2 (germline): SGHTA, FQGNSA. CDR3 length: 15 amino acids. In nucleotides, the CDR3 is TGTGCCAGCAGCTTAAATGGGCAGGCTTCCTACGAGCAGTACTTC. Translation gives CASSLNGQASYEQYF.

The chain is built from TRBV7-9 and TRBJ1-2, with 7 bases aligning to TRBD1. The CDR3 has 17 residues. The germline V gene encodes CDR1 SEHNR and CDR2 FQNEAQ (reference sequence). V shed 1 base and J 2 bases; nucleotides not matched to a gene: 10. This CDR3 is CASSLGGGGRGNYGYTF. In nucleotides, the CDR3 is TGTGCCAGCAGCTTAGGCGGAGGGGGCAGGGGGAACTATGGCTACACCTTC. Full variable domain (rest looked up from reference TRBV7-9 and TRBJ1-2): DTGVSQNPRHKITKRGQNVTFRCDPISEHNRLYWYRQTLGQGPEFLTYFQNEAQLEKSRLLSDRFSAERPKGSFSTLEIQRTEQGDSAMYLCASSLGGGGRGNYGYTFGSGTRLTVV.

The chain uses TRBV2 and TRBJ2-2; 9 bases match TRBD1. This CDR3 spans 17 amino acids. Germline trimming cut 4 bases from V and 0 bases from J; bases unmatched to any gene: 6. Germline V gene data show CDR1 as SNHLY and CDR2 as FYNNEI. This CDR3 reads CASSGLRTGANTGELFF. In nucleotides, the CDR3 is TGTGCCAGCAGTGGCCTGCGGACAGGGGCGAACACCGGGGAGCTGTTTTTT.